These 4 T cell receptor beta chains originate from one sample sequenced in a study of molecular identifiers for immune sequencing clone quantification. TCRdb reprocessed the PCR reads via MiXCR and lists one record per CDR3 protein. There are 70,000 to 95,000 distinct CDR3 sequences in the sample; over 15% occur only once, and roughly 0.8% lies in the top ten. What was sequenced was naive CD8+ T cells from blood, with Jurkat cell RNA spiked in. Subset noted: FACS-sorted CD8+CD4-CCR7+CD45RA+ naive T cells. The receptors stem from a human donor in good health. Some libraries in this study had Jurkat cell RNA spiked in.

As regards this clonotype: A single base separates this from a much larger clone, so it may be a read error. CDR3 protein: CASSDSRDRGFTGELLF. The CDR3, as DNA: TGTGCCAGCAGCGACTCCCGGGACAGGGGGTTCACCGGGGAGCTGCTTTTT. The V and J genes are TRBV11-2 and TRBJ2-2, with TRBD1 identical over 11 bases. The CDR3 sequence is 17 residues long. The germline CDR1 and CDR2 sequences are SGHAT and FQNNGV.

At least ten counts were recorded for this clonotype. This chain connects TRBV6-2 or TRBV6-3 to TRBJ2-7; D might be TRBD1 (6 bases). This CDR3 region has 14 residues. V lost 5 bases, J lost 0 bases, and 11 bases lay in between. Germline V lookup: CDR1 MNHEY, CDR2 SVGEGT. The CDR3 here is CASSITGYSYEQYF. The CDR3 DNA sequence: TGTGCCAGCAGTATCACAGGGTACTCCTACGAGCAGTACTTC.

This clonotype occurred many times. The gene calls are TRBV12-5 and TRBJ2-3; D may be TRBD2 (5 bases). Looked up from germline, CDR1 is LGHNT and CDR2 is FRNRAP. V was shortened by 3 bases and J by 3 bases, with 16 bases between the two germline ends. The CDR3 is 16 residues long. CDR3 DNA: TGTGCTAGTGGTTTTTCCGGGATGGGGAAGACAGATACGCAGTATTTT. This translates into CASGFSGMGKTDTQYF.

At least ten counts were recorded for this clonotype. DNA for the CDR3: TGTGCCAGCAGTTACGGGACAGGCATTAAAAATGAGCAGTTCTTC. It encodes CASSYGTGIKNEQFF. The chain couples TRBV6-6 to TRBJ2-1, with TRBD1 matching 8 bases. The CDR3 sequence is 15 residues long. J was trimmed by 7 bases and V by 2 bases; bases with no gene match: 7. From germline, CDR1 is MNHNY and CDR2 SVGAGI (reference sequence).